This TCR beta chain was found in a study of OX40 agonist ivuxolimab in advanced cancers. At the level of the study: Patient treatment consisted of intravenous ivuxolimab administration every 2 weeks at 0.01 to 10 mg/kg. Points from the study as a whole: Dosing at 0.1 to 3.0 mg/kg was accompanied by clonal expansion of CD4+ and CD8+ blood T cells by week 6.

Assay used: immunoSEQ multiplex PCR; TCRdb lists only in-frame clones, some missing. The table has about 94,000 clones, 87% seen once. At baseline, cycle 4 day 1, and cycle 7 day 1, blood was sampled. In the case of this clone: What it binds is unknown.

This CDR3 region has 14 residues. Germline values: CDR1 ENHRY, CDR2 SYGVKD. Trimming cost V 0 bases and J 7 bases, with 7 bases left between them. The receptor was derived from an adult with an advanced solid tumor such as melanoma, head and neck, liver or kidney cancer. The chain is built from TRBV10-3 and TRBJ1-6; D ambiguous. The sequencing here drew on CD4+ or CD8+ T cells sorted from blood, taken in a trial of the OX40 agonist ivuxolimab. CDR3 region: CAISESNGNSPLHF. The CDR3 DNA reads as TGTGCCATCAGTGAGTCGAACGGGAATTCACCCCTCCACTTT.